This TCR beta chain stems from a study of blood T cell repertoires in COVID-19. In germline, CDR1 is LGHDT, CDR2 YNNKEL (reference sequence). This CDR3 is built from 15 residues. The germline V and J ends were trimmed by 0 bases and 2 bases, with 8 bases remaining between them. It was during active infection that Seattle patients were enrolled and then longitudinally followed. Some clones are missing from TCRdb's copy, which holds only in-frame ones; the method was immunoSEQ multiplex PCR. The sample contains under 300,000 clones, 80% to 95% of which appear only once. The chain uses TRBV3-1 (or the pseudogene TRBV3-2) and TRBJ1-5; D may be TRBD1 (5 bases). Sequences were obtained from peripheral blood. The TCR comes from a man aged 25-40 years with COVID-19, enrolled during active disease. CDR3 amino acids: CASSQDAGRNQPQHF. The CDR3, as DNA: TGTGCCAGCAGCCAAGACGCGGGGCGCAATCAGCCCCAGCATTTT.